Reported below is one TCR beta chain. This sample was included in a study of shared T cell receptors in the human thymus. Sequenced by immunoSEQ multiplex PCR; TCRdb stores in-frame clones only, minus some. The sample lists hundreds of thousands of clones, around 87% occurring once. Per germline, CDR1 LGHNT and CDR2 FRNRAP. Trimming took off 2 bases at V and 3 bases at J, with 11 bases between the two ends. The CDR3 loop spans 15 amino acids. The same sample was also studied in work on human thymus T cells. That investigation notes: Thymic repertoires of unrelated individuals were reported in related research to overlap highly.

V gene TRBV12-5 combines with J gene TRBJ2-4; maybe TRBD2 (6 bases). This sequence was found in a boy in the first two years of life with a congenital heart defect. Sequencing was performed on thymocytes. The CDR3 here is CASGLQREDKNIQYF. The CDR3 bases are TGTGCTAGTGGTTTGCAGAGGGAGGACAAAAACATTCAGTACTTC. Full variable domain (missing parts from reference TRBV12-5 and TRBJ2-4): DARVTQTPRHKVTEMGQEVTMRCQPILGHNTVFWYRQTMMQGLELLAYFRNRAPLDDSGMPKDRFSAEMPDATLATLKIQPSEPRDSAVYFCASGLQREDKNIQYFGAGTRLSVL.